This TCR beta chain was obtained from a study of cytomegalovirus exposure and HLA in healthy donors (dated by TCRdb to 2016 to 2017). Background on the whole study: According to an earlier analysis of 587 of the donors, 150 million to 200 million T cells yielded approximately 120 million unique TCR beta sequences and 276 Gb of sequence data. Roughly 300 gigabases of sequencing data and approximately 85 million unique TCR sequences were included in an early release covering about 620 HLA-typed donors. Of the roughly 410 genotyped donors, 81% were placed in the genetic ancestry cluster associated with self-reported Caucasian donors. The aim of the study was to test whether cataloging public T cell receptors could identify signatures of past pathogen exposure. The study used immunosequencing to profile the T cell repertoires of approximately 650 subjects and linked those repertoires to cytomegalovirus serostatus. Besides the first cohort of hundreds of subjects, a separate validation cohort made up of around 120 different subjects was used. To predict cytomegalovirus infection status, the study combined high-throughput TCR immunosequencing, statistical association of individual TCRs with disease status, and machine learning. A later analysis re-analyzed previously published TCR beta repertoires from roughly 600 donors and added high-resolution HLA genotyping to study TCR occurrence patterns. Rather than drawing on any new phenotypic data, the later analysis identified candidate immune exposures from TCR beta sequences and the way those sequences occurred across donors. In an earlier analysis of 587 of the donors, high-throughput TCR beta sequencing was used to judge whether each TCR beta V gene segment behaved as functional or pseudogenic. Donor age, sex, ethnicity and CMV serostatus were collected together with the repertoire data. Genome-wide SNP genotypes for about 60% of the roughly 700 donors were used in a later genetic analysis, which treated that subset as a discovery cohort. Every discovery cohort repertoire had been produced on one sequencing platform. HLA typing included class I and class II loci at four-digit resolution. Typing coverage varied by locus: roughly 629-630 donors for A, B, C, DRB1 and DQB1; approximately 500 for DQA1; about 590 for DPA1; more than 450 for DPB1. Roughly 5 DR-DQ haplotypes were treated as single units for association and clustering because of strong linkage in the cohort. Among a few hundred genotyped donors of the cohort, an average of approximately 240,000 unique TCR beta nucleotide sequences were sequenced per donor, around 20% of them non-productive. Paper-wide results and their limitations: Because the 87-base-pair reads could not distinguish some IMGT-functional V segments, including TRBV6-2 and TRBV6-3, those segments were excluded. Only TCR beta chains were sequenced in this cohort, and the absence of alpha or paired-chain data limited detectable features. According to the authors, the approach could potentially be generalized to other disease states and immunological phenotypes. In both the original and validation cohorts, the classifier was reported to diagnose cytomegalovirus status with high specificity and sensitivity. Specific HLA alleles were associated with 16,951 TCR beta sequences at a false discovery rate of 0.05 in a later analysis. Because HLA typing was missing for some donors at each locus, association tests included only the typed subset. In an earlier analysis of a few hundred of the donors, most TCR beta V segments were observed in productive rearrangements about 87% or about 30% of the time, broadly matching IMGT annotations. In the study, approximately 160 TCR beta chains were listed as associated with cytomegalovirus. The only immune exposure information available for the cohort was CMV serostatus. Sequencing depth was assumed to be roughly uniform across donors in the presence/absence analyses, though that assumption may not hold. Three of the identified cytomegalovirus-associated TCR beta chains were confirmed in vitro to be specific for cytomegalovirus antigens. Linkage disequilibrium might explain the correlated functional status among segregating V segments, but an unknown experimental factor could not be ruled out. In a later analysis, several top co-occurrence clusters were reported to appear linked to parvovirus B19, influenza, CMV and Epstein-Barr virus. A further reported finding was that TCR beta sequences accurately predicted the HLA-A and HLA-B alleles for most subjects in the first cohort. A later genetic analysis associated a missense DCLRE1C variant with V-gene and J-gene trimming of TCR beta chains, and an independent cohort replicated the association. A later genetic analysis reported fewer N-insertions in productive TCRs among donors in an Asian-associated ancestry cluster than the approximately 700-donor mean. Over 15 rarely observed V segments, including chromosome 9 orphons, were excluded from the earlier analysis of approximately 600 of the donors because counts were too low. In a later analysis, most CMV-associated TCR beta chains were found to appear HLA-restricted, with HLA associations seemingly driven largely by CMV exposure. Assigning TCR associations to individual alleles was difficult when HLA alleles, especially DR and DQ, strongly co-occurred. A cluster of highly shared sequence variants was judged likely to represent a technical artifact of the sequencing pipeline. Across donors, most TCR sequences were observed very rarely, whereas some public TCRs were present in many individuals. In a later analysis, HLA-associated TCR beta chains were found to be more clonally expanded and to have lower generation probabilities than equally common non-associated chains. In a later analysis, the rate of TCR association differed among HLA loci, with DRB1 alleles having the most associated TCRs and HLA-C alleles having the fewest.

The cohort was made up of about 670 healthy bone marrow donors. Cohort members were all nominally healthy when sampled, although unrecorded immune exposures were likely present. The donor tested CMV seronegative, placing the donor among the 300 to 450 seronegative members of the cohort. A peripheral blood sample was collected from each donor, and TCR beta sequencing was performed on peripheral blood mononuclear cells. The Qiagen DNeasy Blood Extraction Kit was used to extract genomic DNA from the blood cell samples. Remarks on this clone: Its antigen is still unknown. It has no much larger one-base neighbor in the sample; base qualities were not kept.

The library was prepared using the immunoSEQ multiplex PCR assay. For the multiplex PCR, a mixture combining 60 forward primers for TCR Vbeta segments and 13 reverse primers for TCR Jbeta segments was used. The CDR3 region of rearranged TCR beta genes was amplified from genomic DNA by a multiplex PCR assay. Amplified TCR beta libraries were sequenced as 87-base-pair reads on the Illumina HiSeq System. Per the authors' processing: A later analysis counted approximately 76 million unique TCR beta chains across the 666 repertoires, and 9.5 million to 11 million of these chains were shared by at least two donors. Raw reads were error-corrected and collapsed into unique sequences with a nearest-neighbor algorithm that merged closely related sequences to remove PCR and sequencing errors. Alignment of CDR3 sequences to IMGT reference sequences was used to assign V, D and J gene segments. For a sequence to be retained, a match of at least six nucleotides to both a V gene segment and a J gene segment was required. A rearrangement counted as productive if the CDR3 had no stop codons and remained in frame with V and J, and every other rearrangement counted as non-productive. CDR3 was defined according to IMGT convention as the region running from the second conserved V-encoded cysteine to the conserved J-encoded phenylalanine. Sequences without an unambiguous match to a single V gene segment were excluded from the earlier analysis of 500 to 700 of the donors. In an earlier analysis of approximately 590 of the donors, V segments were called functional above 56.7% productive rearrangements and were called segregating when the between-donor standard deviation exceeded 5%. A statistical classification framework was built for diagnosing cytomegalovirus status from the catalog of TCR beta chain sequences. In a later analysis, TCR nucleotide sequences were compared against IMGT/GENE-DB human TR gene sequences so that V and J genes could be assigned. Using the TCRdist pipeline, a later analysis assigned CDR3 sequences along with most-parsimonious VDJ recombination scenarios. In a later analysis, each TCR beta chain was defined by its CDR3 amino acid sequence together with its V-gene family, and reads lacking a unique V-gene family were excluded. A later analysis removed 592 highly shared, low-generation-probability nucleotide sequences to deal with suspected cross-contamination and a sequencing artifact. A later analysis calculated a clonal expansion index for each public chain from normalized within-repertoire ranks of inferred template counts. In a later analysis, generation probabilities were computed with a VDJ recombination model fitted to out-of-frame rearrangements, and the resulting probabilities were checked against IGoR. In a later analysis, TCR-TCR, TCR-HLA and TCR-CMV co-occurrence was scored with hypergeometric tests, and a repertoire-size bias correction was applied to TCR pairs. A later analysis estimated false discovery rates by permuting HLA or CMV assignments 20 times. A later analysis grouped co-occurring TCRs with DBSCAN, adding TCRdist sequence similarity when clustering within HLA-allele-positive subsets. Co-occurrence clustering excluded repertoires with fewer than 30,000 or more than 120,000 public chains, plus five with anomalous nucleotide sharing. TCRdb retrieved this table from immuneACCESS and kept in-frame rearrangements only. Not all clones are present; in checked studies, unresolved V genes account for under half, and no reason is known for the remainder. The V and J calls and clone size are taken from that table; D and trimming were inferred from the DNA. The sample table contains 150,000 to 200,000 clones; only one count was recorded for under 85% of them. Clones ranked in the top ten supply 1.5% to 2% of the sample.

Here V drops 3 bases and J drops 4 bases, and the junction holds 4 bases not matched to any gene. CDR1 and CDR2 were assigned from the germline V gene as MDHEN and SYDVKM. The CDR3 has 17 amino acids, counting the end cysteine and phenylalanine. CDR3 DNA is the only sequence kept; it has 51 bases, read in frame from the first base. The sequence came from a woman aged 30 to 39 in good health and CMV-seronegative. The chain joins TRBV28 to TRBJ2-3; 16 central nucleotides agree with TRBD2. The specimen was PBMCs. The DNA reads TGTGCCAGCAGTTTCCCGGGACTAGCGGGAGGGGCAGATACGCAGTATTTT. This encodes CASSFPGLAGGADTQYF.